Below are 4 T cell receptor beta chains sequenced from a single sample in a study of CD8 T cells in Susac syndrome. The RNA input was about 0.5 to 1 ug, and it was reverse transcribed with random hexamers. TCRdb redid the calling of the immunoSEQ multiplex PCR reads with MiXCR, one entry per CDR3 protein. The data contain over 300,000 distinct CDR3 sequences, 92% of them singletons. Sequences were obtained from CD4+ T cells from PBMCs. Source of these receptors: a human donor with multiple sclerosis.

The chain joins TRBV14 to TRBJ1-2; D not certain. V was pared by 3 bases and J by 2 bases, with 13 bases between. This CDR3 is built from 15 residues. Germline CDR1 and CDR2: SGHDN and FVKESK. The DNA of the CDR3 is TGTGCCAGCAGCCAGTTGGAGGGATGGAACTATGGCTACACCTTC. This gives the protein CASSQLEGWNYGYTF.

This chain joins TRBV5-1 and TRBJ2-6; no clear D gene. The germline V gene encodes CDR1 SGHRS and CDR2 YFSETQ. The CDR3 consists of 15 residues. V was pared by 4 bases and J by 0 bases, with 8 bases between. The CDR3 region has the DNA TGCGCCAGCAGCCTATCTCCCTCTGGGGCCAACGTCCTGACTTTC. Encoded protein: CASSLSPSGANVLTF.

The J gene is TRBJ1-6, the V gene TRBV6-1; perhaps TRBD1 as D (6 bases). V shed 7 bases and J shed 9 bases, with 13 bases lying between them. This CDR3 region has 13 residues. CDR1 is MNHNS, CDR2 SASEGT, per germline. CDR3 nucleotides: TGTGCCAGCAACCAACAGGGATCTTCACCCCTCCACTTT. Residues: CASNQQGSSPLHF.

The chain joins TRBV12-3 or TRBV12-4 to TRBJ2-6; 8 bases are a match to TRBD1. V trimming: 2 bases; J trimming: 0 bases; junction bases outside the gene matches: 12. The CDR3 runs 20 residues. CDR3 DNA sequence: TGTGCCAGCAGTTTATCTCCTTTTTCAGGGGGCAGCTCTGGGGCCAACGTCCTGACTTTC. Protein product: CASSLSPFSGGSSGANVLTF.